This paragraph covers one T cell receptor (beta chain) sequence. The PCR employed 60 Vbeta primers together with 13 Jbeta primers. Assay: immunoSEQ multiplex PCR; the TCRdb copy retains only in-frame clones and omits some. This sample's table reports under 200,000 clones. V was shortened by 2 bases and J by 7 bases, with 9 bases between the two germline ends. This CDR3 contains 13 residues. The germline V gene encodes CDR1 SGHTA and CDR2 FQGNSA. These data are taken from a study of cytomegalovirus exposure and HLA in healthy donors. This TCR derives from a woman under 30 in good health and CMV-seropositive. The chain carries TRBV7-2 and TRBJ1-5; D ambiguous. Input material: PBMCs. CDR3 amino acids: CASSLQEQQPQHF. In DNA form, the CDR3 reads TGTGCCAGCAGCTTACAGGAACAGCAGCCCCAGCATTTT.